What follows is one T cell receptor (beta chain) and its context. Germline CDR1 is GTSNPN and CDR2 is SVGIG (reference sequence). The V end lost 0 bases, the J end lost 9 bases, and 20 bases lay between the germline ends. The CDR3 extends over 16 amino acids. The sample comes from a study of control samples from healthy donors and cancer patients. Profiled with immunoSEQ multiplex PCR; TCRdb holds only in-frame clones, not every one. The table has approximately 150,000 clones, 96% seen once. The source is a woman aged 25 to 39 in good health. The chain uses TRBV30 and TRBJ2-2, with D perhaps TRBD2 (6 bases). What was sequenced was blood. CDR3 nucleotide sequence: TGTGCCTGGAGTGTACGCGGGGCCTCATATACCAGGGAGCTGTTTTTT. It yields the protein CAWSVRGASYTRELFF.